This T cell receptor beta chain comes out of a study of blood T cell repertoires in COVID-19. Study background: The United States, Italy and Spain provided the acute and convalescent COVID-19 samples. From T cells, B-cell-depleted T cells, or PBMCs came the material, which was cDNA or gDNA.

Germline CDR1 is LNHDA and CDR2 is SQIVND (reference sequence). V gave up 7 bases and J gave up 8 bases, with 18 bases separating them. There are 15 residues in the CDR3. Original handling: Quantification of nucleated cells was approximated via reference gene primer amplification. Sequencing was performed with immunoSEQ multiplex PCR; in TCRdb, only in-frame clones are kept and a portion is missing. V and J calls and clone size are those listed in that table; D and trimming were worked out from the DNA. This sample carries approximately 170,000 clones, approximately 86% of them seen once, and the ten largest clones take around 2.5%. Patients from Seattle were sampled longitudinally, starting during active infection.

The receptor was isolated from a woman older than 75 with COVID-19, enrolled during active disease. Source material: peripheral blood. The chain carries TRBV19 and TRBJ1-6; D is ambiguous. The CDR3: CASTLGSYYDSPLHF. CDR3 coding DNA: TGTGCCAGTACCCTTGGATCGTACTACGATTCACCCCTCCACTTT.